One and the same sample provided the 29 T cell receptor beta chains below, sequenced in a study of early T cells in non-severe SARS-CoV-2 infection. Each CDR3 protein gets one entry after TCRdb re-called the 5' RACE reads with MiXCR. There are over 50,000 distinct CDR3 sequences in the sample; over 7% occur only once, and roughly 4.2% lies in the top ten. The sequencing input was whole blood. These receptors were collected from an adult who was a healthcare worker with PCR-confirmed SARS-CoV-2 infection or an uninfected control (not recorded which).

The table lists this clonotype with many counts. This sequence joins TRBV9 and TRBJ2-2; D ambiguous. Trimming removed 0 bases at V and 4 bases at J, with 7 bases between. CDR3 size: 14 residues. Germline values: CDR1 SGDLS, CDR2 YYNGEE. CDR3 sequence (DNA): TGTGCCAGCAGCGTAGTAGGATCCACCGGGGAGCTGTTTTTT. Translated: CASSVVGSTGELFF.

This clonotype was counted between two and nine times. The genes are TRBV11-2 and TRBJ2-5, with a tentative D call TRBD2 (6 bases). The CDR3 has 16 residues. V lost 5 bases, J lost 7 bases, and 23 bases lay in between. The germline V gene has CDR1 SGHAT and CDR2 FQNNGV. Here the CDR3 reads CASSNPRVAAVGTQYF. The CDR3 bases are TGTGCCAGCAGCAACCCCCGGGTAGCGGCTGTCGGGACCCAGTACTTC.

The chain combines TRBV5-4 with TRBJ1-2, with D possibly matching TRBD1 (5 bases). The CDR3 sequence is 14 residues long. Germline loops: CDR1 SGHNT, CDR2 YYREEE (reference sequence). The ends were cut back, 4 bases at V and 6 bases at J, with 16 bases in the middle. In nucleotides, the CDR3 is TGTGCCAGCAGCCCGACAGACAGATCCCATGGCTACACCTTC. Translation: CASSPTDRSHGYTF.

The rearrangement links TRBV29-1 to TRBJ2-3, with D possibly being TRBD2 (6 bases). The germline V and J ends were trimmed by 4 bases and 6 bases, with 14 bases remaining between them. CDR1 SQVTM and CDR2 ANQGSEA come from the germline V gene. This CDR3 contains 13 residues. The CDR3 loop is CSVVGGVGDTQYF. The CDR3 region has the DNA TGCAGCGTTGTTGGAGGGGTTGGGGATACGCAGTATTTT.

This clonotype was counted only a few times. This chain joins TRBV10-2 and TRBJ2-1; D gene unclear. V was shortened by 3 bases and J by 2 bases, with 5 bases between the two germline ends. CDR1 and CDR2 (germline): WSHSY, SAAADI. The CDR3 consists of 13 residues. The CDR3 region is CASSDAPYNEQFF. For the CDR3, the DNA is TGCGCCAGCAGTGACGCTCCCTACAATGAGCAGTTCTTC.

V is TRBV28 and J is TRBJ2-3, with TRBD2 as a possible D gene (6 bases). V gave up 7 bases and J gave up 2 bases, with 19 bases separating them. The CDR3 is made up of 16 amino acids. The germline V gene has CDR1 MDHEN and CDR2 SYDVKM. Here the CDR3 DNA reads TGTGCCAGCACCCCAGCCGGAGGGCCTAACACAGATACGCAGTATTTT. Translated: CASTPAGGPNTDTQYF.

This clonotype was found a few times. This chain uses TRBV10-2 with TRBJ2-5, with D perhaps TRBD2 (6 bases). Trimming stripped 3 bases from V and 4 bases from J, with 12 bases between. CDR1 and CDR2 (germline): WSHSY, SAAADI. CDR3 size: 14 residues. In DNA form, the CDR3 reads TGCGCCAGCAGTGAAACCCTAGCGTCAGAGACCCAGTACTTC. Protein product: CASSETLASETQYF.

This clonotype has just a few counts. CDR3 sequence: CASSLGEHPQVDIQYF. CDR3 nucleotides: TGCGCCAGCAGCTTGGGCGAACATCCCCAGGTGGACATTCAGTACTTC. This rearrangement joins TRBV5-1 to TRBJ2-4; no reliable D call. This CDR3 is built from 16 residues. CDR1 and CDR2 from the germline V gene are SGHRS and YFSETQ. With 0 bases removed from V and 8 bases from J, the gap between germline ends came to 18 bases. The variable domain in full, completed from reference TRBV5-1 and TRBJ2-4, reads KAGVTQTPRYLIKTRGQQVTLSCSPISGHRSVSWYQQTPGQGLQFLFEYFSETQRNKGNFPGRFSGRQFSNSRSEMNVSTLELGDSALYLCASSLGEHPQVDIQYFGAGTRLSVL.

The chain uses TRBV5-1 and TRBJ2-7; 8 nucleotides align to TRBD1. This CDR3 region has 13 residues. J lost 3 bases, V lost 3 bases, and 2 bases had no gene match. Germline loops: CDR1 SGHRS, CDR2 YFSETQ. CDR3 in DNA: TGCGCCAGCAGCTCGGACAGGGTCTACGAGCAGTACTTC. As protein: CASSSDRVYEQYF.

This clonotype was detected ten times or more. The chain carries TRBV5-1 and TRBJ2-7; 10 nucleotides match TRBD2. V was clipped by 5 bases and J by 3 bases; unmatched bases: 11. Germline V gives CDR1 SGHRS, CDR2 YFSETQ. The CDR3 sequence is 16 residues long. CDR3 coding DNA: TGCGCCAGCAGACGCGCTAGCGGGGGTTCGAACTACGAGCAGTACTTC. Translating gives CASRRASGGSNYEQYF.

The genes are TRBV7-3 and TRBJ2-5, with D maybe TRBD2 (7 bases). The CDR3 extends over 14 amino acids. The germline V gene encodes CDR1 SGHTA and CDR2 FQGTGA. The V end lost 2 bases, the J end lost 5 bases, and 12 bases lay between the germline ends. The CDR3 sequence is CASSLWGGSETQYF. CDR3 in DNA: TGTGCCAGCAGCTTATGGGGGGGCTCGGAGACCCAGTACTTC.

The J gene is TRBJ1-2, the V gene TRBV6-6, with no clear D. Germline CDR1 reads MNHNY; CDR2 reads SVGAGI (reference sequence). V was pared by 6 bases and J by 4 bases, with 12 bases between. The CDR3 length is 13 residues. The DNA of the CDR3 is TGTGCCAGCAGGTCTGGGGTAGGCTATGGCTACACCTTC. Its protein is CASRSGVGYGYTF.

This clonotype was seen more than once but under ten times. V is TRBV28 and J is TRBJ1-4, with a tentative D call TRBD1 (5 bases). The V gene's germline CDR1 is MDHEN and CDR2 SYDVKM. The CDR3 sequence is 14 residues long. Deletions cut 8 bases from V and 8 bases from J, with 18 bases between. Written as DNA, the CDR3 is TGTGCCAGCGGCCTGGGGCGAGGTGGCGAAAAACTGTTTTTT. Encoded protein: CASGLGRGGEKLFF. Full variable domain (remainder filled in from reference TRBV28 and TRBJ1-4): DVKVTQSSRYLVKRTGEKVFLECVQDMDHENMFWYRQDPGLGLRLIYFSYDVKMKEKGDIPEGYSVSREKKERFSLILESASTNQTSMYLCASGLGRGGEKLFFGSGTQLSVL.

This clonotype was seen repeatedly, ten times or more. The CDR3 protein is CASSVSPGSNEQYF. The CDR3 nucleotides read TGTGCCAGCAGCGTTTCCCCGGGAAGCAACGAGCAGTACTTC. J is TRBJ2-7 and V is TRBV9, with a tentative D call TRBD2 (5 bases). The CDR3 is made up of 14 amino acids. Germline CDR1 is SGDLS and CDR2 is YYNGEE. With 2 bases removed from V and 5 bases from J, the gap between germline ends came to 14 bases.

This clonotype was seen at least ten times. One end of the junction varies from germline; a read error may be responsible. The J gene is TRBJ2-1, the V gene TRBV5-7; D gene unclear. TRBV5-7 is filed as an ORF, its function uncertain. The CDR3 is 16 amino acids. The CDR3 loop reads CASTKHRRSNDNEQLF. The CDR3 DNA reads as TGTGCCAGCACCAAACACCGGCGGAGCAACGACAATGAGCAGCTCTTC.

Many counts were recorded for this clonotype. V gene TRBV11-1 combines with J gene TRBJ2-3; 7 bases agree with TRBD2. This CDR3 has 14 amino acids. Germline V gene lookup returns CDR1 SGHAT and CDR2 FQDESV (reference sequence). After removal of 3 bases from V and 4 bases from J, the junction contained 4 bases not matched to a gene. The CDR3 region has the DNA TGTGCCAGCAGCTTTATTGGGGGGGCAGATACGCAGTATTTT. It codes for CASSFIGGADTQYF.

In its sample, this clonotype ranks as medium-sized. V is TRBV24-1 and J is TRBJ1-4, with TRBD1 as a possible D gene (6 bases). With 1 base removed from V and 8 bases from J, the gap between germline ends came to 13 bases. Looked up from germline, CDR1 is KGHDR and CDR2 is SFDVKD. The CDR3 has 15 residues. The CDR3 region is CATSDFEQGREKLFF. The CDR3 DNA follows: TGTGCCACCAGTGATTTCGAACAGGGACGGGAAAAACTGTTTTTT.

This clonotype showed up just a few times. The chain employs TRBV29-1 and TRBJ1-1; D gene uncertain. CDR3 size: 13 residues. CDR1 is SQVTM, CDR2 ANQGSEA, per germline. Trimming left V 4 bases short and J 0 bases short, with 9 bases between. The DNA for the CDR3 is TGCAGCGTTGTAACAGAGATGAACACTGAAGCTTTCTTT. Amino acids: CSVVTEMNTEAFF.

This clonotype turned up a few times. V and J are TRBV20-1 and TRBJ2-1; TRBD2 agrees at 9 bases. CDR3 size: 19 residues. The trim removed 4 bases at V and 2 bases at J, leaving 18 bases unmatched. CDR1 is DFQATT and CDR2 is SNEGSKA in the germline V gene (reference sequence). The CDR3 protein is CSANKGSSGRRVPYNEQFF. The CDR3 coding sequence is TGCAGTGCTAATAAGGGAAGTAGCGGGAGACGGGTGCCCTACAATGAGCAGTTCTTC.

This clonotype was seen at least ten times. The chain combines TRBV12-3 or TRBV12-4 with TRBJ1-5; D might be TRBD1 (6 bases). The length of the CDR3 is 13 residues. V was cut by 6 bases and J by 4 bases, with 10 bases left in between. The CDR3 reads CASRPTGNQPQHF. The CDR3 DNA is TGTGCCAGCAGACCTACAGGGAATCAGCCCCAGCATTTT.

The chain combines TRBV28 with TRBJ2-1; no definite D call. The CDR3 has 13 residues. V dropped 5 bases and J dropped 6 bases, with 11 bases sitting between them. CDR1 and CDR2 from the germline V gene are MDHEN and SYDVKM. The CDR3 DNA sequence: TGTGCCAGCAGTCCTCCGCGGCCCAATGAGCAGTTCTTC. Protein sequence: CASSPPRPNEQFF.

The V gene is TRBV7-8, the J gene TRBJ1-4; D might be TRBD1 (6 bases). The CDR3 runs 15 residues. V gave up 3 bases and J gave up 2 bases, with 10 bases separating them. Looked up from germline, CDR1 is SGHVS and CDR2 is FQNEAQ. CDR3 loop: CASSLVQGTNEKLFF. CDR3 in DNA: TGTGCCAGCAGCTTGGTACAGGGTACTAATGAAAAACTGTTTTTT.

This clonotype was seen only a few times. V gene TRBV28 combines with J gene TRBJ1-2; a weak D match, TRBD1 (5 bases). The germline V gene has CDR1 MDHEN and CDR2 SYDVKM. The V and J ends lost 6 bases and 6 bases respectively, with 17 bases between them. The CDR3 has 14 amino acids. The CDR3 loop is CASRSPWGVDGYTF. CDR3 DNA sequence: TGTGCCAGCAGGTCCCCTTGGGGGGTGGATGGCTACACCTTC.

This clonotype was detected ten times or more. This chain links TRBV5-6 with TRBJ2-5; maybe TRBD1 (6 bases). Trimming shortened V by 1 base and J by 1 base, and 8 bases separated the two germline ends. Germline V gene data show CDR1 as SGHDT and CDR2 as YYEEEE. CDR3 size: 14 residues. CDR3 residues: CASSLWTAQETQYF. CDR3 DNA: TGTGCCAGCAGCTTGTGGACAGCCCAAGAGACCCAGTACTTC. Full variable domain (outside the CDR3, taken from reference TRBV5-6 and TRBJ2-5): DAGVTQSPTHLIKTRGQQVTLRCSPKSGHDTVSWYQQALGQGPQFIFQYYEEEERQRGNFPDRFSGHQFPNYSSELNVNALLLGDSALYLCASSLWTAQETQYFGPGTRLLVL.

This clonotype appeared many times. The rearrangement links TRBV28 to TRBJ1-6; D is unresolved. Looked up from germline, CDR1 is MDHEN and CDR2 is SYDVKM. V was cut by 3 bases and J by 8 bases, with 11 bases left in between. This CDR3 has 14 residues. The CDR3 sequence is CASSFRRSYSPLHF. CDR3 nucleotide sequence: TGTGCCAGCAGTTTCAGACGGTCTTATTCACCCCTCCACTTT.

This rearrangement joins TRBV5-6 to TRBJ2-7; D might be TRBD1 (6 bases). Trimming removed 0 bases at V and 7 bases at J, with 11 bases between. Germline values: CDR1 SGHDT, CDR2 YYEEEE. The CDR3 is 13 residues long. CDR3 bases: TGTGCCAGCAGCTTGGGAGGGGGAGCGGAGCAGTACTTC. It codes for CASSLGGGAEQYF. The full variable domain, rest sourced from reference TRBV5-6 and TRBJ2-7, is DAGVTQSPTHLIKTRGQQVTLRCSPKSGHDTVSWYQQALGQGPQFIFQYYEEEERQRGNFPDRFSGHQFPNYSSELNVNALLLGDSALYLCASSLGGGAEQYFGPGTRLTVT.

The chain couples TRBV20-1 to TRBJ2-2; D is ambiguous. CDR3 length: 14 residues. V was trimmed by 0 bases and J by 5 bases, leaving 10 bases between them. Per germline, CDR1 DFQATT and CDR2 SNEGSKA (reference sequence). DNA for the CDR3: TGCAGTGCTAGAGATGCGCAGCTTACCGGGGAGCTGTTTTTT. Protein product: CSARDAQLTGELFF.

The table lists this clonotype with a few counts. The genes are TRBV7-9 and TRBJ2-3, with D perhaps matching TRBD2 (5 bases). Germline V lookup: CDR1 SEHNR, CDR2 FQNEAQ (reference sequence). Trimming removed 1 base from V and 2 bases from J, with 13 bases in between. The length of the CDR3 is 16 residues. The CDR3 is CASSLGVAPPTDTQYF. The CDR3 DNA reads as TGTGCCAGCAGCTTAGGAGTAGCGCCCCCCACAGATACGCAGTATTTT.

This clonotype was found a few times. The chain couples TRBV7-8 to TRBJ1-1; a possible D gene is TRBD1 (5 bases). The CDR3 length is 15 residues. V shed 5 bases and J shed 11 bases, with 24 bases lying between them. From germline, CDR1 is SGHVS and CDR2 FQNEAQ. The CDR3 region has the DNA TGTGCCAGCAGCCCGCCGGGGGACCCTAAGCTGGAGGCTTTCTTT. Protein sequence: CASSPPGDPKLEAFF.